What follows are 12 T cell receptor beta chains derived from one specimen sequenced in a study of CD8+CD57+ T cells in acquired aplastic anemia. Genomic DNA, serving as template, underwent TCR beta VDJ and CDR3 profiling. TCRdb ran MiXCR on the reads and lists one entry per CDR3 protein. The sample has about 180,000 distinct CDR3 sequences, about 47% seen once. The sample consisted of sorted CD4+, CD8+, or CD8+CD57+ T cells (not recorded which) from PBMCs. The receptor set was obtained from a human donor in good health.

The CDR3 protein is CARGLAGNYEQYF. CDR3 DNA: TGTGCCAGAGGACTAGCGGGAAACTACGAGCAGTACTTC. The chain joins TRBV7-6 to TRBJ2-7, with TRBD2 matching over 12 bases. This CDR3 contains 13 residues. The J segment lost 3 bases and the V segment lost 9 bases, leaving 3 bases of the junction unmatched. CDR1 and CDR2 from the germline V gene are SGHVS and FNYEAQ.

This clonotype has a handful of counts. The gene calls are TRBV24-1 and TRBJ2-3; D is unresolved. Trimming pared 7 bases from V and 2 bases from J, leaving 9 bases between. The CDR3 is made up of 13 amino acids. The germline CDR1 and CDR2 sequences are KGHDR and SFDVKD. CDR3 DNA sequence: TGTGCCACCAGGCCACCCAACACAGATACGCAGTATTTT. Its protein is CATRPPNTDTQYF.

This clonotype was seen a few times. The rearrangement uses TRBV24-1 and TRBJ2-1; no clear D gene. This CDR3 spans 14 amino acids. Germline V lookup: CDR1 KGHDR, CDR2 SFDVKD. Trimming pared 9 bases from V and 3 bases from J, leaving 14 bases between. CDR3 in amino acids: CATGRTENYNEQFF. The CDR3 DNA reads as TGTGCCACCGGCCGGACGGAGAACTACAATGAGCAGTTCTTC.

The V and J genes are TRBV20-1 and TRBJ2-3; D remains unclear. Germline CDR1 is DFQATT and CDR2 is SNEGSKA (reference sequence). V shed 0 bases and J shed 0 bases, with 13 bases lying between them. The CDR3 consists of 16 residues. CDR3 in amino acids: CSARERPGPSTDTQYF. CDR3 DNA sequence: TGCAGTGCTAGAGAAAGACCGGGCCCAAGCACAGATACGCAGTATTTT.

The chain couples TRBV2 to TRBJ2-5, with unresolved D. CDR1 SNHLY and CDR2 FYNNEI come from the germline V gene. Trimming left V 4 bases short and J 1 base short, with 10 bases between. The CDR3 length is 14 residues. For the CDR3, the DNA is TGTGCCAGCAGTGGCCCTCCAAGCCAAGAGACCCAGTACTTC. It is translated as CASSGPPSQETQYF.

In this sample, this clonotype turned up once. V and J are TRBV7-4 and TRBJ2-5; tentative D call: TRBD2 (5 bases). Trimming left V 5 bases short and J 2 bases short, with 15 bases between. This CDR3 is built from 15 residues. The germline CDR1 and CDR2 sequences are SGHVT and SQSDAQ. The CDR3 reads CASSQVDGKQETQYF. DNA of the CDR3: TGTGCCAGCAGCCAAGTCGACGGGAAACAAGAGACCCAGTACTTC.

This clonotype was seen ten or more times. The V gene is TRBV3-1, the J gene TRBJ2-1; D is unresolved. V shed 1 base and J shed 16 bases, with 11 bases lying between them. Germline V gives CDR1 LGHDT, CDR2 YNNKEL (reference sequence). The CDR3 sequence is 11 residues long. For the CDR3, the DNA is TGTGCCAGCAGCCAAGGCCGTGCATGTTTCTTC. It is translated as CASSQGRACFF.

This clonotype has a count of ten or more. This chain connects TRBV30 to TRBJ2-7; D uncertain. The V end lost 2 bases, the J end lost 6 bases, and 8 bases lay between the germline ends. Germline CDR1 and CDR2: GTSNPN and SVGIG (reference sequence). The CDR3 length is 11 residues. CDR3 in amino acids: CAWSSSVEQYF. The CDR3 nucleotides are TGTGCCTGGAGTTCATCAGTCGAGCAGTACTTC.

This rearrangement joins TRBV5-1 to TRBJ2-7, with 13 bases identical to TRBD2. CDR1 is SGHRS, CDR2 YFSETQ, per germline. The ends lost 0 bases at V and 5 bases at J; junction bases unmatched: 5. The CDR3 runs to 16 residues. Here the CDR3 reads CASSLAGTSGTHEQYF. The CDR3 DNA sequence: TGCGCCAGCAGCTTGGCCGGGACTAGCGGGACCCACGAGCAGTACTTC.

This clonotype was seen repeatedly, ten times or more. The chain employs TRBV6-1 and TRBJ2-6; the D is unclear. The CDR3 is 15 amino acids. Germline CDR1 is MNHNS and CDR2 is SASEGT. With 6 bases removed from V and 4 bases from J, the gap between germline ends came to 13 bases. This CDR3 is CASRGGLAGANVLTF. The CDR3 nucleotides read TGTGCCAGCAGGGGTGGTTTGGCCGGGGCCAACGTCCTGACTTTC.

This clonotype was detected ten times or more. The genes are TRBV11-2 and TRBJ2-3; D unclear. CDR3 length equals 15 residues. Trimming took 0 bases from V and 2 from J, leaving 9 bases between them. The germline gives CDR1 SGHAT, CDR2 FQNNGV. The CDR3 reads CASSLEAGTTDTQYF. The CDR3, as DNA: TGTGCCAGCAGCTTAGAGGCCGGTACCACAGATACGCAGTATTTT.

This rearrangement joins TRBV24-1 to TRBJ2-5; D is undetermined. The length of the CDR3 is 10 residues. From germline, CDR1 is KGHDR and CDR2 SFDVKD. The CDR3 sequence is CATGKETQYF. The CDR3, as DNA: TGTGCAACCGGCAAAGAGACCCAGTACTTC.